Presented here are 8 T cell receptor beta chains from one specimen sequenced in a study of T-cell memory formation after mild COVID-19 (dated by TCRdb to about 2021). Preparation of the library involved 5' RACE. Sequencing instrument: Illumina NovaSeq 6000. In-frame beta chains were kept once TCRdb had trimmed the public reads at Q25 with fastp and called clones with MiXCR. Here each entry gathers all rows of one CDR3 protein and keeps the most common genes and DNA. The sample records about 250,000 distinct CDR3 sequences, over 15% of which are singletons. Of the sample, 2.1% falls within the top ten clones. Material for sequencing was PBMCs or a T cell subset sorted from them (not recorded which). These receptors all come from an adult woman who had mild COVID-19 (a few samples of this study predate the infection). The sample titles of this study are shuffled in the database, so cell type and time point are left out; the donor was told from shared clones.

The chain couples TRBV12-3 or TRBV12-4 to TRBJ2-2; D unresolved. The CDR3 has 15 residues. V lost 1 base and J lost 5, with 11 bases in between. CDR3 in DNA: TGTGCCAGCAGTTTAGAACTATTAATTACCGGGGAGCTGTTTTTT. It yields the protein CASSLELLITGELFF.

V usage is TRBV18 and J usage is TRBJ1-4; TRBD1 might be the D (5 bases). The length of the CDR3 is 15 residues. The V gene lost 4 bases and the J gene lost 7 bases, with 16 bases spanning the gap. The germline gives CDR1 KGHSH, CDR2 LQKENI. The CDR3 reads CASSLQGGGSEKLFF. The DNA for the CDR3 is TGTGCCAGCTCACTCCAGGGCGGCGGGAGTGAAAAACTGTTTTTT. The full variable domain, rest sourced from reference TRBV18 and TRBJ1-4, is NAGVMQNPRHLVRRRGQEARLRCSPMKGHSHVYWYRQLPEEGLKFMVYLQKENIIDESGMPKERFSAEFPKEGPSILRIQQVVRGDSAAYFCASSLQGGGSEKLFFGSGTQLSVL.

This clonotype was observed a handful of times. V and J are TRBV11-1 and TRBJ2-7, with 8 bases that match TRBD1. Germline V gives CDR1 SGHAT, CDR2 FQDESV (reference sequence). V was pared by 2 bases and J by 7 bases, with 7 bases of the junction left unmatched. CDR3 size: 14 residues. In DNA, the CDR3 is TGTGCCAGCAGCTTACCAGGGGGCATGTGGGAGCAGTACTTC. Amino acid sequence: CASSLPGGMWEQYF. The entire variable domain, with the rest obtained from reference TRBV11-1 and TRBJ2-7, is as follows: EAEVAQSPRYKITEKSQAVAFWCDPISGHATLYWYRQILGQGPELLVQFQDESVVDDSQLPKDRFSAERLKGVDSTLKIQPAELGDSAMYLCASSLPGGMWEQYFGPGTRLTVT.

The chain recombines TRBV6-6 with TRBJ2-2, with 9 bases fitting TRBD2. Trimming at V came to 6 bases and at J to 4 bases, leaving 6 bases not matched to a gene. This CDR3 is 15 amino acids long. Germline values: CDR1 MNHNY, CDR2 SVGAGI (reference sequence). The CDR3 coding sequence is TGTGCCAGCAGCATGGCGGGAGGGAGCACCGGGGAGCTGTTTTTT. Amino acid sequence: CASSMAGGSTGELFF.

The V gene is TRBV7-8, the J gene TRBJ2-7, with no clear D. The V gene lost 2 bases and the J gene lost 3 bases, with 8 bases spanning the gap. The V gene's germline CDR1 is SGHVS and CDR2 FQNEAQ. The CDR3 consists of 13 residues. CDR3 sequence (DNA): TGTGCCAGCAGCTTAAACAACCGCTACGAGCAGTACTTC. Translated, it gives CASSLNNRYEQYF.

This chain joins TRBV6-2 or TRBV6-3 and TRBJ2-3; TRBD2 matches at 7 bases. The CDR3 consists of 14 residues. Germline V lookup: CDR1 MNHEY, CDR2 SVGEGT. The V and J ends lost 8 bases and 7 bases, in that order; junction bases with no gene match: 12. The CDR3 region is CASGDSGIQNTQYF. The CDR3, as DNA: TGTGCCAGCGGAGACAGCGGGATCCAGAATACGCAGTATTTT.

This clonotype appeared a single time. The chain is built from TRBV19 and TRBJ2-2; weak D call: TRBD1 (6 bases). This CDR3 comprises 14 residues. The ends were cut back, 1 base at V and 4 bases at J, with 7 bases in the middle. Germline loops: CDR1 LNHDA, CDR2 SQIVND (reference sequence). As DNA, the CDR3 is TGTGCCAGTAGTATAGGCAGGGGCACCGGGGAGCTGTTTTTT. It specifies CASSIGRGTGELFF.

J is TRBJ2-1 and V is TRBV6-1; tentatively, D is TRBD1 (5 bases). The CDR3 has 13 amino acids. Trimming cost V 6 bases and J 8 bases, with 14 bases left between them. Germline V CDR1 and CDR2: MNHNS, SASEGT. CDR3 bases: TGTGCCAGCAGACAGGCCCCGAGCGATGAGCAGTTCTTC. This codes for CASRQAPSDEQFF.